This TCR beta chain came from a study of blood T cell repertoires in COVID-19. Cohorts were based on clinical histories the participants reported. This clone was picked up one time. In the study's own analysis: Quantification of nucleated cells was approximated via reference gene primer amplification. The data were produced by immunoSEQ multiplex PCR, yet TCRdb's version contains in-frame clones alone and is incomplete. That table furnishes V, J and clone size, whereas the DNA furnished D and trimming. The data show roughly 180,000 clones, 86% seen once. V was pared by 6 bases and J by 0 bases, with 9 bases between. Germline CDR1 reads LNHDA; CDR2 reads SQIVND (reference sequence). This CDR3 has 14 residues.

The J gene is TRBJ1-5, the V gene TRBV19; TRBD1 might be the D (6 bases). The clonotype comes from a woman in her twenties or thirties who had recovered from COVID-19. The specimen sequenced was PBMCs or T cells enriched from blood (not recorded which). In DNA form, the CDR3 reads TGTGCCAGTAGGGACAGACTTAGCAATCAGCCCCAGCATTTT. Its protein is CASRDRLSNQPQHF.